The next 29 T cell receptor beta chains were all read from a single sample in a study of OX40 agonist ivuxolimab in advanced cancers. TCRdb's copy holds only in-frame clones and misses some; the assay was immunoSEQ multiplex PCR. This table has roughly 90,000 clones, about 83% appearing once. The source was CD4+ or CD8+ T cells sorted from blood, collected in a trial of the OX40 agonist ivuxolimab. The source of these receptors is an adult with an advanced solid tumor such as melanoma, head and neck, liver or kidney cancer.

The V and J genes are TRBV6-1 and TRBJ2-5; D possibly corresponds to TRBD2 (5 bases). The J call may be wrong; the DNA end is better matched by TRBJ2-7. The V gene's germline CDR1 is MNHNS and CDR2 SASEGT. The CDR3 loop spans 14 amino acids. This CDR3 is CASRVFGGSYEQYF. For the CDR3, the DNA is TGTGCCAGCAGGGTGTTTGGAGGCTCCTACGAGCAGTACTTC.

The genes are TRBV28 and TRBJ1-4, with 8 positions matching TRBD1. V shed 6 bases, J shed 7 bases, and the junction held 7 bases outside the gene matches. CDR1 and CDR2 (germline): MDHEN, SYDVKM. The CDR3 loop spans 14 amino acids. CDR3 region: CASRPTGGGEKLFF. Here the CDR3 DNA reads TGTGCCAGCAGGCCCACAGGGGGTGGTGAAAAACTGTTTTTT.

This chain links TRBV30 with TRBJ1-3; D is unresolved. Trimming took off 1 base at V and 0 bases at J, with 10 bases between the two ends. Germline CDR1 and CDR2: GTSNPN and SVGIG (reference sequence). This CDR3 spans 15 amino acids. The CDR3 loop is CAWSDPFSSGNTIYF. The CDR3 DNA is TGTGCCTGGAGTGATCCCTTTTCCTCTGGAAACACCATATATTTT.

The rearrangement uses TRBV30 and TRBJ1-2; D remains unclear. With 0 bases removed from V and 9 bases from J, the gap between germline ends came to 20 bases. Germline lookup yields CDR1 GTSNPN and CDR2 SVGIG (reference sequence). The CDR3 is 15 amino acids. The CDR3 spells CAWSVMGTRPNRYTF. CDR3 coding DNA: TGTGCCTGGAGTGTGATGGGAACACGACCTAACCGCTACACCTTC.

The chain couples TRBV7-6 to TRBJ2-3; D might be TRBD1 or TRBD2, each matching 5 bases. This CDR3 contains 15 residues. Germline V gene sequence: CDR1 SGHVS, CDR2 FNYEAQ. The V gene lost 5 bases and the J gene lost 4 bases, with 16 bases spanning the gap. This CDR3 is CASSPNSLGADTQYF. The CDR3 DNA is TGTGCCAGCAGCCCTAATAGTCTGGGGGCAGATACGCAGTATTTT.

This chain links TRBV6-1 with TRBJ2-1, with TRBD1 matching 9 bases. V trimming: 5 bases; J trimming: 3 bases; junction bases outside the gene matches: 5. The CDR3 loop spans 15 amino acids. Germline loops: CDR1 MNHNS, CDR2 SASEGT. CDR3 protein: CASSPDRGNYNEQFF. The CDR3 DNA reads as TGTGCCAGCAGTCCGGACAGGGGCAACTACAATGAGCAGTTCTTC.

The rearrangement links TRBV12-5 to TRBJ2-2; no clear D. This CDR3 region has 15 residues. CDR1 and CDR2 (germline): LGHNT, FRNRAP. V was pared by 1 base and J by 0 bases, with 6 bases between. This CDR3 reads CASGLATANTGELFF. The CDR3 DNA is TGTGCTAGTGGTTTGGCCACAGCGAACACCGGGGAGCTGTTTTTT. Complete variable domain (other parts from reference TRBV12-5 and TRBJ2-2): DARVTQTPRHKVTEMGQEVTMRCQPILGHNTVFWYRQTMMQGLELLAYFRNRAPLDDSGMPKDRFSAEMPDATLATLKIQPSEPRDSAVYFCASGLATANTGELFFGEGSRLTVL.

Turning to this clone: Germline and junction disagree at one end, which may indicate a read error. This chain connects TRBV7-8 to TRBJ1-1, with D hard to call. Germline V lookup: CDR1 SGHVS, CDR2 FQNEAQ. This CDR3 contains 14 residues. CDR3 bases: TGTGCCGGCAGCCCCCCGCCCGGGGACACTGAAGCTTTCTTT. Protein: CAGSPPPGDTEAFF. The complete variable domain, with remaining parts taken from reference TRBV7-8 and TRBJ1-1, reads GAGVSQSPRYKVAKRGQDVALRCDPISGHVSLFWYQQALGQGPEFLTYFQNEAQLDKSGLPSDRFFAERPEGSVSTLKIQRTQQEDSAVYLCAGSPPPGDTEAFFGQGTRLTVV.

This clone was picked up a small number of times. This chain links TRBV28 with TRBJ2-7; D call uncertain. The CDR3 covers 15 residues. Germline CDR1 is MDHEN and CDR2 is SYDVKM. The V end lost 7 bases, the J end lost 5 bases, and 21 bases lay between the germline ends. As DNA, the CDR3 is TGTGCCAGCAATCTTCAGGACGGGCTGGGCCACGAGCAGTACTTC. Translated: CASNLQDGLGHEQYF.

The CDR3 nucleotides are TGTGCCTGGAGTCTTGCGGTTAGCACAGATACGCAGTATTTT. This gives the protein CAWSLAVSTDTQYF. The chain joins TRBV30 to TRBJ2-3; D unresolved. The CDR3 consists of 14 residues. Between the trimmed V and J ends, which lost 2 bases and 0 bases, there was a span of 9 bases. Per the germline V gene, CDR1 is GTSNPN and CDR2 is SVGIG (reference sequence). Using reference TRBV30 and TRBJ2-3 for the parts outside the CDR3, the full variable domain is SQTIHQWPATLVQPVGSPLSLECTVEGTSNPNLYWYRQAAGRGLQLLFYSVGIGQISSEVPQNLSASRPQDRQFILSSKKLLLSDSGFYLCAWSLAVSTDTQYFGPGTRLTVL.

CDR3 bases: TGTGCCCTAGGGGGCACAGATACGCAGTATTTT. The encoded protein is CALGGTDTQYF. The chain carries TRBV10-3 and TRBJ2-3, with D possibly TRBD1 on 5 matching bases. CDR1 is ENHRY and CDR2 is SYGVKD in the germline V gene. The V gene lost 11 bases and the J gene lost 1 base, with 7 bases spanning the gap. The CDR3 has 11 amino acids.

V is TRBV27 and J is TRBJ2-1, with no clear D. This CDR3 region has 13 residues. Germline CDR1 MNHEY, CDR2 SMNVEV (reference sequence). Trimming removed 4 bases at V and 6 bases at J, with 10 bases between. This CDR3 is CASSSLGTNEQFF. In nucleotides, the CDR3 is TGTGCCAGCAGTTCACTCGGAACCAATGAGCAGTTCTTC.

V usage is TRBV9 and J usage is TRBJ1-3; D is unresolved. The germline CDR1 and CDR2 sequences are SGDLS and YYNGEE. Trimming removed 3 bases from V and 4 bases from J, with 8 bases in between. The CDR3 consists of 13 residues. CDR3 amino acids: CASSAPTGNTIYF. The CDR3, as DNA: TGTGCCAGCAGCGCGCCCACCGGAAACACCATATATTTT.

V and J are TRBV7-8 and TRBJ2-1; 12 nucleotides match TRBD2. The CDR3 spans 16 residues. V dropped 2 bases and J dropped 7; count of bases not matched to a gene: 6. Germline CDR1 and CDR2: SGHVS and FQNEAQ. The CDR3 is CASSLMRLAGVNEQFF. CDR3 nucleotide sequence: TGTGCCAGCAGCTTAATGCGACTAGCGGGAGTTAATGAGCAGTTCTTC.

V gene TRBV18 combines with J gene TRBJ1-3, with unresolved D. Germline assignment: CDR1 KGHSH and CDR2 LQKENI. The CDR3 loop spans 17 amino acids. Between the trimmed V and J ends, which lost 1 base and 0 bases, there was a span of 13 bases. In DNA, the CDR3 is TGTGCCAGCTCACCACGCCCCGGGCCGAACTCTGGAAACACCATATATTTT. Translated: CASSPRPGPNSGNTIYF.

The CDR3: CASGRTGELFF. CDR3 nucleotide sequence: TGTGCCTCAGGGCGCACCGGGGAGCTGTTTTTT. V usage is TRBV30 and J usage is TRBJ2-2; a possible D gene is TRBD1 (5 bases). The CDR3 contains 11 residues. Looked up from germline, CDR1 is GTSNPN and CDR2 is SVGIG (reference sequence). V was cut by 7 bases and J by 4 bases, with 7 bases left in between.

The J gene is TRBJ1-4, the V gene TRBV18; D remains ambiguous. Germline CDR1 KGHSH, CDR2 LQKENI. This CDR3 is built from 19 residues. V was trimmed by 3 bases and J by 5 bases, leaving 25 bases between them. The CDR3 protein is CASSPTPLGFGGRNEKLFF. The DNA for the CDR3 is TGTGCCAGCTCACCTACTCCCCTCGGTTTCGGAGGAAGAAATGAAAAACTGTTTTTT.

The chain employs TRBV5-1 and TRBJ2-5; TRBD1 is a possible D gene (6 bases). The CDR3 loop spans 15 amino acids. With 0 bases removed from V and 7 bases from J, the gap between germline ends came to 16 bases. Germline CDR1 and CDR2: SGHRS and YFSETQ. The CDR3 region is CASSLVPGAQRTQYF. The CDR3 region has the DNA TGCGCCAGCAGCTTGGTCCCAGGGGCCCAACGGACCCAGTACTTC.

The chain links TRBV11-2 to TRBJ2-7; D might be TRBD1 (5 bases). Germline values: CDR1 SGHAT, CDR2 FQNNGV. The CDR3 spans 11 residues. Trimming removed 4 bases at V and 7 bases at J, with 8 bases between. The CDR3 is CASSSTVEQYF. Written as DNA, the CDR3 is TGTGCCAGCAGCTCGACAGTTGAGCAGTACTTC. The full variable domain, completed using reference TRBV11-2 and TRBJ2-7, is EAGVAQSPRYKIIEKRQSVAFWCNPISGHATLYWYQQILGQGPKLLIQFQNNGVVDDSQLPKDRFSAERLKGVDSTLKIQPAKLEDSAVYLCASSSTVEQYFGPGTRLTVT.

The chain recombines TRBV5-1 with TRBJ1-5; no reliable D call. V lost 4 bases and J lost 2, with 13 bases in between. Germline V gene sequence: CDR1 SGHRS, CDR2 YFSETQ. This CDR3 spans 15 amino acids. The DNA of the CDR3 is TGCGCCAGCAGCCCCTCCCCAGGCGGCAATCAGCCCCAGCATTTT. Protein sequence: CASSPSPGGNQPQHF.

The CDR3 sequence: CASSLGDRPYEQYF. In nucleotides, the CDR3 is TGTGCCAGCAGCTTAGGGGACAGACCCTACGAGCAGTACTTC. The chain links TRBV7-2 to TRBJ2-7, with 7 bases lining up with TRBD1. Germline V gene data show CDR1 as SGHTA and CDR2 as FQGNSA. V was pared by 1 base and J by 2 bases, with 2 bases of the junction left unmatched. The CDR3 runs to 14 residues.

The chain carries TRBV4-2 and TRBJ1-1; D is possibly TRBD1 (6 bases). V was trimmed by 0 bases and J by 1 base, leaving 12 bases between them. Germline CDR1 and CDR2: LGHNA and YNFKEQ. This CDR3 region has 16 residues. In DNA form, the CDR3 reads TGTGCCAGCAGCCAAGATCAAAGCAGGGGGAACACTGAAGCTTTCTTT. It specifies CASSQDQSRGNTEAFF.

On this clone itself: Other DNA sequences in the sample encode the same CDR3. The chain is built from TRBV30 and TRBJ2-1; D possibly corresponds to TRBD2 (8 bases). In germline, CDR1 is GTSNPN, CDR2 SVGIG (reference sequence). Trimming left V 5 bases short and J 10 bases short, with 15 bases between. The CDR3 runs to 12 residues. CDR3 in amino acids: CAWEGGGGEQFF. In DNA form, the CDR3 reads TGTGCCTGGGAAGGGGGCGGGGGGGAGCAGTTCTTC.

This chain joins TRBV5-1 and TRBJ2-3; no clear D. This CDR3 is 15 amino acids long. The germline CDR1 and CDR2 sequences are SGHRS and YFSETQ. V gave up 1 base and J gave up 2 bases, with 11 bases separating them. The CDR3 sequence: CASSLSSHPTDTQYF. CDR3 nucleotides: TGCGCCAGCAGCTTGTCGAGCCATCCCACAGATACGCAGTATTTT.

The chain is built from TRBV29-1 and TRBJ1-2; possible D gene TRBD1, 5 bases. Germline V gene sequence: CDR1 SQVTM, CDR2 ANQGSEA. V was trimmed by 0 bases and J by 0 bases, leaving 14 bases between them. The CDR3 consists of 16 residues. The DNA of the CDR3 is TGCAGCGTTGAAGATTATTGGGGGTCTCCTAACTATGGCTACACCTTC. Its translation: CSVEDYWGSPNYGYTF.

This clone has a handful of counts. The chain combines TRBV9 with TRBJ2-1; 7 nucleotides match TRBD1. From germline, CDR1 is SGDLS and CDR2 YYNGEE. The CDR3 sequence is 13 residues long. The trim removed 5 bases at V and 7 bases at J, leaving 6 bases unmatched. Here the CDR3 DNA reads TGTGCCAGCAGACCCTCAGGGGGTAATGAGCAGTTCTTC. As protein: CASRPSGGNEQFF. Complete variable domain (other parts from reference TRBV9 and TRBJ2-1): DSGVTQTPKHLITATGQRVTLRCSPRSGDLSVYWYQQSLDQGLQFLIQYYNGEERAKGNILERFSAQQFPDLHSELNLSSLELGDSALYFCASRPSGGNEQFFGPGTRLTVL.

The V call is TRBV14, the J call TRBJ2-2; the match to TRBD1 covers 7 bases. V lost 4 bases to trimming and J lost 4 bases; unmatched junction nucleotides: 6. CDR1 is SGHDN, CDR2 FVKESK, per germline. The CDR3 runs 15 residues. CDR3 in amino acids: CASSPTGRVTGELFF. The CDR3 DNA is TGTGCCAGCAGCCCGACAGGGCGAGTCACCGGGGAGCTGTTTTTT.

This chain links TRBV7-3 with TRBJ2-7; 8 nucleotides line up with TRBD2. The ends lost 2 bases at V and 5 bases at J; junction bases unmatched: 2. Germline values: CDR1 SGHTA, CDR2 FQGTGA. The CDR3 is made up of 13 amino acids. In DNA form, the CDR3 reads TGTGCCAGCAGCTTAGCGGGAGGTAACGAGCAGTACTTC. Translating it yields CASSLAGGNEQYF.

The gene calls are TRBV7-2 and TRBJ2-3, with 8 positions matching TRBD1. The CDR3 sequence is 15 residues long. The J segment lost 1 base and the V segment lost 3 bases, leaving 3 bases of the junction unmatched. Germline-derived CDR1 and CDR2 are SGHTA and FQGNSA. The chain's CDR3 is CASSFRGQGTDTQYF. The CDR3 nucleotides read TGTGCCAGCAGCTTCAGGGGGCAGGGCACAGATACGCAGTATTTT.